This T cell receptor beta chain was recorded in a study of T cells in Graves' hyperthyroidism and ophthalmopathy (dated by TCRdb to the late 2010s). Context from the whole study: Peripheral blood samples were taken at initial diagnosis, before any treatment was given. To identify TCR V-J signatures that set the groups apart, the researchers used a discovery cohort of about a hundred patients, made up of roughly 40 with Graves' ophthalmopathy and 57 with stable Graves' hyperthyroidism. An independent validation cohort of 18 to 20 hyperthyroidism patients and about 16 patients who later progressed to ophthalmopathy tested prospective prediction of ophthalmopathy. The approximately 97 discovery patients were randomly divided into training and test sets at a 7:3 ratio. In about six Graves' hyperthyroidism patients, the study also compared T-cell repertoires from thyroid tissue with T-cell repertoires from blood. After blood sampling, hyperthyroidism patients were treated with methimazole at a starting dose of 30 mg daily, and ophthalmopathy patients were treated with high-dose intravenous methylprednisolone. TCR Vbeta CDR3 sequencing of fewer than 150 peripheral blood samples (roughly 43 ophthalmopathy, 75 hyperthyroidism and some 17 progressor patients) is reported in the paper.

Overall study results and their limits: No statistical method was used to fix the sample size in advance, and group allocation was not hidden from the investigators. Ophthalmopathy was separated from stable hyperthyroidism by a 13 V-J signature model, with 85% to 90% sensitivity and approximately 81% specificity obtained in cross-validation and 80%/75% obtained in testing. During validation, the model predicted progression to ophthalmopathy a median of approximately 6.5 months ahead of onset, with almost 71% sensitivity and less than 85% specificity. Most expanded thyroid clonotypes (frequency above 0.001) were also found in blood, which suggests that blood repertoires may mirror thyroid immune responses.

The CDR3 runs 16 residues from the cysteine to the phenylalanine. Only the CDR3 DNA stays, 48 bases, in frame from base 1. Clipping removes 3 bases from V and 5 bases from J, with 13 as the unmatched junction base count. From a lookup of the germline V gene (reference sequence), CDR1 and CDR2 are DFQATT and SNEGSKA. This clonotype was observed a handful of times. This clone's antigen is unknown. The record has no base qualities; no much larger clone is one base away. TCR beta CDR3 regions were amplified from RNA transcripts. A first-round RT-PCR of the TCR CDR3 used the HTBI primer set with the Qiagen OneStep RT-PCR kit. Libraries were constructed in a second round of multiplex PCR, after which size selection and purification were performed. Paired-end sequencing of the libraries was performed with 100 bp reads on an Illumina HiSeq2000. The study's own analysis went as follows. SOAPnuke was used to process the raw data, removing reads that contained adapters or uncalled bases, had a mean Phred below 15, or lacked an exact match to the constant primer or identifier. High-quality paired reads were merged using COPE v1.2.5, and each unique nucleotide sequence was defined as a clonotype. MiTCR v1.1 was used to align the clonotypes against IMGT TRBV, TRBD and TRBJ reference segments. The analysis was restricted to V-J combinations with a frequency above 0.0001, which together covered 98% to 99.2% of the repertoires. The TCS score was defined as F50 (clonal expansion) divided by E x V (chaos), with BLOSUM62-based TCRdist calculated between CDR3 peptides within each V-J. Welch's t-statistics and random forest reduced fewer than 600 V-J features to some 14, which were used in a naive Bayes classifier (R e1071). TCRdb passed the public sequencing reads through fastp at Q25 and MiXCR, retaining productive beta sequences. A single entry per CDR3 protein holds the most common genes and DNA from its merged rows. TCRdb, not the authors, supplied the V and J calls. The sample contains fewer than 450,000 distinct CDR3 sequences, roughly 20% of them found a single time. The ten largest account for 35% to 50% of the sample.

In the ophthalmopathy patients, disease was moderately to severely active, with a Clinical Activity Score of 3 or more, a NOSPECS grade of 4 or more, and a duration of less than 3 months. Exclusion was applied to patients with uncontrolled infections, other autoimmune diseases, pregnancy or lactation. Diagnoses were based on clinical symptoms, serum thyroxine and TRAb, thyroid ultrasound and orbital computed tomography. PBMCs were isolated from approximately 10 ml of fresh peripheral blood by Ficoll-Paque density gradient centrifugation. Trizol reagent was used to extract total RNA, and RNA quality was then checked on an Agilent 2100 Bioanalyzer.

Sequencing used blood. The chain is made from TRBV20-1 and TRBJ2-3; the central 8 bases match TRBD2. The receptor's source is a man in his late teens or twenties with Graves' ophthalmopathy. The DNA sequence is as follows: TGCAGTGCTAGGGTGTTCGGGACTAGTGGTGAAGATACGCAGTATTTT. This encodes CSARVFGTSGEDTQYF.